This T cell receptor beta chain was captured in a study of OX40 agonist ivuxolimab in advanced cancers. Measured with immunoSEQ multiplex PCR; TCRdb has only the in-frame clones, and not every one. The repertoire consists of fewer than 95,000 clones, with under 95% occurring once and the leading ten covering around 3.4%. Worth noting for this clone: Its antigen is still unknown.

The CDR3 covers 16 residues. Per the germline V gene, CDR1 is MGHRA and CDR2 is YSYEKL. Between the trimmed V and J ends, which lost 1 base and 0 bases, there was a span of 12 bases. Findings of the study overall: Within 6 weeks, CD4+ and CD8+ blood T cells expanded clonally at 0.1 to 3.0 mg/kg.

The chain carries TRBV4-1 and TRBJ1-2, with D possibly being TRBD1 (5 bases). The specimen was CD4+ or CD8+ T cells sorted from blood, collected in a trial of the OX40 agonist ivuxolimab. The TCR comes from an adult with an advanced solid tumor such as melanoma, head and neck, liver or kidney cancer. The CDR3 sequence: CASSQGFSGTNYGYTF. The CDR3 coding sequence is TGCGCCAGCAGCCAAGGCTTTTCAGGGACTAACTATGGCTACACCTTC.